This T cell receptor (beta chain) was found in a study of blood T cell repertoires in COVID-19. The CDR3 extends over 15 amino acids. Trimming at V came to 5 bases and at J to 3 bases, leaving 7 bases not matched to a gene. Germline CDR1 KGHSH, CDR2 LQKENI. Authors' analysis steps: Nucleated cell number was recorded as an estimate derived from reference gene primer amplification. This table comes from immunoSEQ multiplex PCR, and its TCRdb copy is limited to in-frame clones, with some not included. The V and J calls and clone size were taken over from that table, and D and trimming were inferred from the DNA. The sample yields about 160,000 clones, around 87% seen once.

V is TRBV18 and J is TRBJ1-3; 7 bases line up with TRBD1. The sequence derives from a woman between 65 and 79 years old with COVID-19, enrolled during active disease. The sequencing input was peripheral blood. The CDR3 reads CASSMDRSGGNTIYF. In DNA form, the CDR3 reads TGTGCCAGCTCAATGGACAGGTCGGGTGGAAACACCATATATTTT.